This TCR beta chain was sequenced in a study of low-dose radiotherapy and immunotherapy resistance in tumors. J lost 0 bases, V lost 6 bases, and 7 bases had no gene match. Germline V gene lookup returns CDR1 SGHRS and CDR2 YFSETQ. The CDR3 is made up of 16 amino acids. This clonotype came up many times. Described time point: before trial treatment. Donors were administered nivolumab, ipilimumab, aspirin and low-dose cyclophosphamide, together with low-dose radiotherapy. With TRAV- and TRBV-specific primers, first-strand cDNA was made, covering the alpha and beta chains. TCR amplification ran 15 to 25 PCR cycles using constant-region and V-primer adapter primers. A single record per CDR3 protein comes from TCRdb applying MiXCR to the reads. The sample comprises 85,000 to 100,000 distinct CDR3 sequences, more than 7.5% of which are singletons, and around 0.97% rests with the top ten.

This clonotype originated in a male donor with prostate cancer. V usage is TRBV5-1 and J usage is TRBJ2-3, with 10 bases matching TRBD1. The sequencing used PBMCs, collected before treatment. In DNA, the CDR3 is TGCGCCAGCATCCCGGGACAGGGGTTTAGCACAGATACGCAGTATTTT. This codes for CASIPGQGFSTDTQYF.